This paragraph reports one T cell receptor (beta chain). These data come from a study of early T cells in non-severe SARS-CoV-2 infection. V shed 6 bases and J shed 5 bases, with 19 bases lying between them. The CDR3 spans 15 residues. Germline V gene sequence: CDR1 MDHEN, CDR2 SYDVKM. Researchers tagged individual cDNA molecules with unique molecular identifiers. One entry per CDR3 protein results from TCRdb running MiXCR on the 5' RACE reads. The table lists 50,000 to 65,000 distinct CDR3 sequences, about 12% of them singletons. The TCR originated in an adult who was a healthcare worker with PCR-confirmed SARS-CoV-2 infection or an uninfected control (not recorded which). Sequences were obtained from whole blood. The chain recombines TRBV28 with TRBJ2-5; D not certain. CDR3 residues: CASSYPLGSEETQYF. As DNA, the CDR3 is TGTGCCAGCAGCTACCCGTTGGGGTCGGAGGAGACCCAGTACTTC.